This entry lists 12 T cell receptor beta chains sequenced from one sample in a study of T cell repertoires in cytomegalovirus infection (dated by TCRdb to the late 2010s). The instrument given in TCRdb is Illumina HiSeq 1500. The public reads were quality trimmed at Q25 with fastp and then assembled into clones with MiXCR by TCRdb, keeping productive beta chains. Every entry covers one CDR3 protein and lists the most common genes and DNA from its rows. Present in this sample are 85,000 to 130,000 distinct CDR3 sequences, less than 25% of which were seen just once. The ten biggest clones cover about two fifths of the sample. Input material: CD8+ T cells from PBMCs. The receptors originated from a human donor in good health (CMV status not recorded). Some clones in this sample may be carry-over from other donors' samples.

The J gene is TRBJ2-7, the V gene TRBV10-3; the D is unclear. Trimming shortened V by 1 base and J by 4 bases, and 8 bases separated the two germline ends. The germline V gene has CDR1 ENHRY and CDR2 SYGVKD. This CDR3 region has 13 residues. The CDR3 spells CAISEFISYEQYF. CDR3 coding DNA: TGTGCCATCAGTGAGTTCATAAGTTACGAGCAGTACTTC.

This clonotype was observed many times. The chain combines TRBV7-2 with TRBJ1-1; no definite D call. Germline CDR1 reads SGHTA; CDR2 reads FQGNSA. The CDR3 sequence is 15 residues long. V gave up 2 bases and J gave up 0 bases, with 10 bases separating them. The CDR3 sequence: CASSLSHPMNTEAFF. CDR3 DNA: TGTGCCAGCAGCTTAAGTCACCCCATGAACACTGAAGCTTTCTTT. Based on the CDR3 plus reference TRBV7-2 and TRBJ1-1, the full variable domain is GAGVSQSPSNKVTEKGKDVELRCDPISGHTALYWYRQSLGQGLEFLIYFQGNSAPDKSGLPSDRFSAERTGGSVSTLTIQRTQQEDSAVYLCASSLSHPMNTEAFFGQGTRLTVV.

There are many counts of this clonotype. The CDR3 coding sequence is TGTGCCAGCACCATAGGGGCCGACAGGGCAGACACTGAAGCTTTCTTT. Residues: CASTIGADRADTEAFF. The rearrangement links TRBV11-2 to TRBJ1-1; 7 bases are a match to TRBD1. The V segment lost 7 bases and the J segment 3 bases; nucleotides outside the gene matches: 14. The CDR3 runs to 16 residues. Looked up from germline, CDR1 is SGHAT and CDR2 is FQNNGV.

This clonotype was recorded many times. This chain joins TRBV2 and TRBJ1-3; possible D gene TRBD1, 5 bases. Germline lookup yields CDR1 SNHLY and CDR2 FYNNEI. The CDR3 extends over 12 amino acids. The V end lost 2 bases, the J end lost 8 bases, and 7 bases lay between the germline ends. CDR3 sequence (DNA): TGTGCCAGCAGTGAAAGGGGAGACACCATATATTTT. This codes for CASSERGDTIYF.

This clonotype was detected many times. The chain joins TRBV4-2 to TRBJ1-4; D unclear. The CDR3 is 16 residues long. Per the germline V gene, CDR1 is LGHNA and CDR2 is YNFKEQ. V was pared by 1 base and J by 5 bases, with 14 bases between. The CDR3 reads CASSQGGSVLNEKLFF. CDR3 coding DNA: TGTGCCAGCAGCCAAGGGGGATCGGTTCTCAATGAAAAACTGTTTTTT.

The V and J genes are TRBV28 and TRBJ1-6; D uncertain. Germline V gives CDR1 MDHEN, CDR2 SYDVKM. This CDR3 has 15 amino acids. The germline V and J ends were trimmed by 5 bases and 7 bases, with 15 bases remaining between them. CDR3 sequence: CASSPRQEINSPLHF. The DNA of the CDR3 is TGTGCCAGCAGTCCGCGCCAGGAGATCAATTCACCCCTCCACTTT. The complete variable domain, with remaining parts taken from reference TRBV28 and TRBJ1-6, reads DVKVTQSSRYLVKRTGEKVFLECVQDMDHENMFWYRQDPGLGLRLIYFSYDVKMKEKGDIPEGYSVSREKKERFSLILESASTNQTSMYLCASSPRQEINSPLHFGNGTRLTVT.

A few counts support this clonotype. This chain joins TRBV5-1 and TRBJ2-7; TRBD2 aligns across 8 bases. This CDR3 has 17 residues. Germline V gene data show CDR1 as SGHRS and CDR2 as YFSETQ. The V and J ends lost 0 bases and 3 bases, in that order; junction bases with no gene match: 11. The CDR3 here is CASSLDREGLVGYEQYF. CDR3 nucleotides: TGCGCCAGCAGCTTGGATCGGGAGGGCCTGGTCGGCTACGAGCAGTACTTC.

The J gene is TRBJ2-3, the V gene TRBV4-3, with D possibly TRBD2 on 5 matching bases. The V gene lost 0 bases and the J gene lost 0 bases, with 7 bases spanning the gap. CDR3 length: 15 residues. Germline CDR1 reads LGHNA; CDR2 reads YSLEER. The CDR3: CASSQDRGSTDTQYF. The DNA for the CDR3 is TGCGCCAGCAGCCAAGATCGGGGTAGCACAGATACGCAGTATTTT.

At least ten counts were recorded for this clonotype. The rearrangement links TRBV11-2 to TRBJ2-1; D is possibly TRBD1 (7 bases). V gave up 6 bases and J gave up 10 bases, with 13 bases separating them. There are 12 residues in the CDR3. From germline, CDR1 is SGHAT and CDR2 FQNNGV. The chain's CDR3 is CASSQGGGEQFF. The CDR3 nucleotides are TGTGCCAGCAGTCAGGGGGGCGGGGAGCAGTTCTTC.

This clonotype was counted only a few times. The chain carries TRBV10-3 and TRBJ2-3, with TRBD1 matching 8 bases. CDR1 is ENHRY, CDR2 SYGVKD, per germline. Losses at the gene ends were 3 bases for V and 2 bases for J; bases not matched to a gene: 4. The CDR3 runs 15 residues. The DNA for the CDR3 is TGTGCCATCAGTGACAGGGGGCAGCCCACAGATACGCAGTATTTT. It codes for CAISDRGQPTDTQYF.

V is TRBV7-2 and J is TRBJ2-7; D is perhaps TRBD2 (6 bases). The CDR3 has 12 residues. The V end was cut by 1 base, the J end by 13 bases, with 14 bases between. The germline V gene has CDR1 SGHTA and CDR2 FQGNSA. The CDR3 DNA is TGTGCCAGCAGCTTAGGTTGGCGGGACCCTTACTTC. This sequence encodes CASSLGWRDPYF. The entire variable domain, with the rest obtained from reference TRBV7-2 and TRBJ2-7, is as follows: GAGVSQSPSNKVTEKGKDVELRCDPISGHTALYWYRQSLGQGLEFLIYFQGNSAPDKSGLPSDRFSAERTGGSVSTLTIQRTQQEDSAVYLCASSLGWRDPYFGPGTRLTVT.

This clonotype came up a few times. The rearrangement uses TRBV7-2 and TRBJ2-3; D gene uncertain. The germline V gene encodes CDR1 SGHTA and CDR2 FQGNSA. The V gene lost 2 bases and the J gene lost 1 base, with 16 bases spanning the gap. The CDR3 is 17 amino acids. The CDR3 region is CASSLRWRIQGTDTQYF. The CDR3 DNA follows: TGTGCCAGCAGCTTAAGGTGGCGGATACAAGGCACAGATACGCAGTATTTT.